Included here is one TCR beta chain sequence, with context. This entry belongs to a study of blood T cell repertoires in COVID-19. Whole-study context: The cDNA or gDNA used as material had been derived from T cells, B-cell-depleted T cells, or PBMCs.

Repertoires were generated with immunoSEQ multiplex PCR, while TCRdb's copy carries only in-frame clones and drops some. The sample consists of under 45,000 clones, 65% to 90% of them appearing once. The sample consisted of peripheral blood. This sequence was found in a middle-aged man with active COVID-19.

CDR3 region: CASSEGWEGTIRGYGYTF. The CDR3 nucleotides are TGTGCCAGCAGTGAAGGGTGGGAGGGGACTATAAGGGGCTATGGCTACACCTTC. The V and J genes are TRBV6-1 and TRBJ1-2, with D perhaps TRBD1 (5 bases). The CDR3 covers 18 residues. V gave up 1 base and J gave up 4 bases, with 22 bases separating them. Germline-derived CDR1 and CDR2 are MNHNS and SASEGT.